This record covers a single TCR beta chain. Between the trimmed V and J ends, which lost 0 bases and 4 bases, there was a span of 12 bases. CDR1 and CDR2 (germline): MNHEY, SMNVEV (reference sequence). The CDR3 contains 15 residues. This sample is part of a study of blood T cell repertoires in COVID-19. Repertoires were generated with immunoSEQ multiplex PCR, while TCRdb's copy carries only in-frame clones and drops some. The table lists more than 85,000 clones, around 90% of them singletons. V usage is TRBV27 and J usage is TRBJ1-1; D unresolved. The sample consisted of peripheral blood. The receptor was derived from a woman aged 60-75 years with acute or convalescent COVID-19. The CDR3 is CASSLSNGVITEAFF. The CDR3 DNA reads TGTGCCAGCAGTTTATCGAACGGTGTCATCACTGAAGCTTTCTTT.